These 9 T cell receptor beta chains came from one sample sequenced in a study of blood T cell repertoires in COVID-19. TCRdb's table, derived via immunoSEQ multiplex PCR, lists solely in-frame clones and lacks some. Of about 270,000 clones in the sample, about nine tenths were seen once. Sequencing was performed on PBMCs or T cells enriched from blood (not recorded which). The source of these receptors is a woman between 40 and 55 years old with acute COVID-19.

The J gene is TRBJ1-2, the V gene TRBV27, with 9 bases identical to TRBD1. Trimming cost V 5 bases and J 4 bases; bases outside gene matches: 5. Germline CDR1 reads MNHEY; CDR2 reads SMNVEV (reference sequence). The CDR3 extends over 14 amino acids. DNA for the CDR3: TGTGCCAGCAGTCCGACAGGGGGTCGCTATGGCTACACCTTC. Protein product: CASSPTGGRYGYTF.

This chain links TRBV6-5 with TRBJ2-1; 9 bases fit TRBD1. Germline trimming cut 5 bases from V and 3 bases from J; bases unmatched to any gene: 2. Germline values: CDR1 MNHEY, CDR2 SVGAGI. The CDR3 has 14 residues. Here the CDR3 DNA reads TGTGCCAGCAGTCCGGACAGGGGCTACAATGAGCAGTTCTTC. Amino acids: CASSPDRGYNEQFF.

The rearrangement joins TRBV5-1 to TRBJ2-5, with TRBD2 matching 7 bases. V trimming: 5 bases; J trimming: 1 base; junction bases outside the gene matches: 2. CDR1 and CDR2 (germline): SGHRS, YFSETQ. The length of the CDR3 is 13 residues. The DNA for the CDR3 is TGCGCCAGCAGGGGAGGGCCCCAAGAGACCCAGTACTTC. Protein product: CASRGGPQETQYF. The full variable domain, in which reference TRBV5-1 and TRBJ2-5 provide the parts outside the CDR3, is KAGVTQTPRYLIKTRGQQVTLSCSPISGHRSVSWYQQTPGQGLQFLFEYFSETQRNKGNFPGRFSGRQFSNSRSEMNVSTLELGDSALYLCASRGGPQETQYFGPGTRLLVL.

This chain connects TRBV7-9 to TRBJ2-2; tentatively, D is TRBD2 (7 bases). This CDR3 region has 19 residues. The V end was cut by 3 bases, the J end by 2 bases, with 22 bases between. CDR1 and CDR2 (germline): SEHNR, FQNEAQ (reference sequence). The CDR3 DNA follows: TGTGCCAGCAGCTTTCTCCGCGCGGGGGCGGACTTCAACACCGGGGAGCTGTTTTTT. The encoded protein is CASSFLRAGADFNTGELFF.

The J gene is TRBJ1-3, the V gene TRBV28, with no clear D. The length of the CDR3 is 15 residues. Trimming cost V 1 base and J 0 bases, with 7 bases left between them. From germline, CDR1 is MDHEN and CDR2 SYDVKM. The CDR3 is CASSLSVISGNTIYF. The CDR3 coding sequence is TGTGCCAGCAGTTTATCGGTAATCTCTGGAAACACCATATATTTT. Variable domain in full (rest from reference TRBV28 and TRBJ1-3): DVKVTQSSRYLVKRTGEKVFLECVQDMDHENMFWYRQDPGLGLRLIYFSYDVKMKEKGDIPEGYSVSREKKERFSLILESASTNQTSMYLCASSLSVISGNTIYFGEGSWLTVV.

The chain employs TRBV6-2 or TRBV6-3 and TRBJ1-5; possibly TRBD1 for D (5 bases). Germline V lookup: CDR1 MNHEY, CDR2 SVGEGT. V lost 4 bases and J lost 2, with 12 bases in between. CDR3 length: 15 amino acids. The chain's CDR3 is CASSSGDSRNQPQHF. CDR3 DNA sequence: TGTGCCAGCAGTTCCGGAGACAGTCGCAATCAGCCCCAGCATTTT.

This chain connects TRBV7-8 to TRBJ2-2, with TRBD1 as a possible D gene (6 bases). Looked up from germline, CDR1 is SGHVS and CDR2 is FQNEAQ. The CDR3 totals 14 residues. Trimming stripped 4 bases from V and 1 base from J, with 7 bases between. This chain's CDR3 is CASSSQGNTGELFF. The CDR3 DNA follows: TGTGCCAGCAGCTCACAGGGGAACACCGGGGAGCTGTTTTTT.

The chain uses TRBV7-2 and TRBJ2-5, with 9 bases matching TRBD2. The CDR3 is 14 amino acids. In germline, CDR1 is SGHTA, CDR2 FQGNSA. V lost 4 bases, J lost 9 bases, and 9 bases stayed unmatched. CDR3 sequence reads: CASSSVAGERAQYF. The CDR3 DNA is TGTGCCAGCAGCTCGGTAGCGGGGGAGAGGGCCCAGTACTTC.

This sequence joins TRBV18 and TRBJ1-1; a possible D gene is TRBD1 (5 bases). The V end was cut by 3 bases, the J end by 1 base, with 9 bases between. CDR1 KGHSH and CDR2 LQKENI come from the germline V gene. This CDR3 is built from 14 residues. The CDR3 loop is CASSPDKGNTEAFF. The CDR3 DNA reads as TGTGCCAGCTCACCGGACAAGGGGAACACTGAAGCTTTCTTT.